Below, 29 T cell receptor beta chains from the same sample are listed, as sequenced in a study of blood T cell repertoires in COVID-19. Clones were read by immunoSEQ multiplex PCR, and TCRdb kept only the in-frame ones, dropping some. The sample holds 100,000 to 150,000 clones, over 75% seen once. Sequencing was done on a sample of peripheral blood. These receptors were obtained from an elderly man with active or convalescent COVID-19.

V gene TRBV6-5 combines with J gene TRBJ1-5; D perhaps matches TRBD1 (5 bases). The CDR3 is 13 residues long. The V gene lost 6 bases and the J gene lost 5 bases, with 11 bases spanning the gap. The germline CDR1 and CDR2 sequences are MNHEY and SVGAGI. The CDR3 loop is CASRLEGDQPQHF. In nucleotides, the CDR3 is TGTGCCAGCAGGCTAGAAGGGGATCAGCCCCAGCATTTT.

The genes are TRBV14 and TRBJ2-3; tentative D call: TRBD1 (5 bases). V lost 2 bases, J lost 1 base, and 10 bases lay in between. The CDR3 loop spans 15 amino acids. Germline CDR1 and CDR2: SGHDN and FVKESK. The CDR3 reads CASSQQGMGTDTQYF. The CDR3 DNA reads TGTGCCAGCAGCCAACAGGGAATGGGCACAGATACGCAGTATTTT.

The chain joins TRBV5-1 to TRBJ2-2; D possibly corresponds to TRBD2 (6 bases). Trimming pared 5 bases from V and 7 bases from J, leaving 18 bases between. CDR3 length equals 15 residues. In germline, CDR1 is SGHRS, CDR2 YFSETQ. DNA of the CDR3: TGCGCCAGCAGTCGAGGAGGGATAGAGGTCGGGGAGCTGTTTTTT. It specifies CASSRGGIEVGELFF.

This clone turned up a few times. This chain uses TRBV19 with TRBJ1-2; 7 bases are shared with TRBD1. Germline CDR1 is LNHDA and CDR2 is SQIVND (reference sequence). The CDR3 totals 12 residues. V shed 5 bases and J 7 bases; nucleotides not matched to a gene: 4. CDR3 in amino acids: CASSPGTVGYTF. The CDR3 nucleotides are TGTGCCAGTAGTCCCGGGACAGTTGGCTACACCTTC.

The CDR3 reads CASNGQYLPGANVLTF. Written as DNA, the CDR3 is TGTGCCAGTAATGGACAGTACTTACCTGGGGCCAACGTCCTGACTTTC. This chain joins TRBV19 and TRBJ2-6, with D perhaps TRBD1 (6 bases). Trimming cost V 7 bases and J 2 bases, with 15 bases left between them. The CDR3 is 16 amino acids. Germline V gene sequence: CDR1 LNHDA, CDR2 SQIVND (reference sequence).

The J gene is TRBJ1-6, the V gene TRBV3-1 (or the pseudogene TRBV3-2); D remains ambiguous. Trimming took 2 bases from V and 10 from J, leaving 9 bases between them. Germline V gene sequence: CDR1 LGHDT, CDR2 YNNKEL (reference sequence). This CDR3 comprises 13 residues. The CDR3 DNA reads as TGTGCCAGCAGCCAATCAGCGGCCTCACCCCTCCACTTT. Its protein product is CASSQSAASPLHF.

The chain links TRBV6-5 to TRBJ1-5, with 8 bases that match TRBD1. The CDR3 consists of 15 residues. Germline V gene sequence: CDR1 MNHEY, CDR2 SVGAGI. V was clipped by 6 bases and J by 4 bases; unmatched bases: 8. CDR3 sequence (DNA): TGTGCCAGCAGAGACCGGACAGGGTGGAATCAGCCCCAGCATTTT. Its protein is CASRDRTGWNQPQHF.

This chain uses TRBV7-3 with TRBJ2-3, with 8 bases that match TRBD2. V dropped 5 bases and J dropped 4; count of bases not matched to a gene: 5. The CDR3 covers 14 residues. The V gene's germline CDR1 is SGHTA and CDR2 FQGTGA. In DNA, the CDR3 is TGTGCCAGCAGCCTGGGACTAGAGGCAGATACGCAGTATTTT. Translation gives CASSLGLEADTQYF.

J is TRBJ2-7 and V is TRBV5-6; 9 bases are shared with TRBD1. The CDR3 is made up of 15 amino acids. Germline values: CDR1 SGHDT, CDR2 YYEEEE. With 2 bases clipped from V and 1 base from J, the junction kept 4 bases outside the gene matches. DNA for the CDR3: TGTGCCAGCAGCTTCGGGACAGGGAGATCCTACGAGCAGTACTTC. As protein: CASSFGTGRSYEQYF.

The J gene is TRBJ2-1, the V gene TRBV20-1, with 8 bases identical to TRBD2. The CDR3 consists of 17 residues. V shed 3 bases, J shed 8 bases, and the junction held 18 bases outside the gene matches. Germline V gene lookup returns CDR1 DFQATT and CDR2 SNEGSKA (reference sequence). CDR3 loop: CSASRFGAAGVGDEQFF. For the CDR3, the DNA is TGCAGTGCTAGTAGGTTTGGGGCAGCGGGAGTGGGGGATGAGCAGTTCTTC.

The V gene is TRBV19, the J gene TRBJ1-1; D remains unclear. V was trimmed by 4 bases and J by 4 bases, leaving 10 bases between them. This CDR3 comprises 13 residues. Germline loops: CDR1 LNHDA, CDR2 SQIVND (reference sequence). In DNA, the CDR3 is TGTGCCAGTAGTAGTAGCATAGGCACTGAAGCTTTCTTT. It encodes CASSSSIGTEAFF.

V usage is TRBV6-5 and J usage is TRBJ1-5; 11 positions agree with TRBD1. Germline V gene data show CDR1 as MNHEY and CDR2 as SVGAGI. The CDR3 extends over 13 amino acids. V lost 5 bases, J lost 13 bases, and 7 bases stayed unmatched. CDR3 bases: TGTGCCAGCAGTACGGGGACAGGGGGAGGTCAGCATTTT. The encoded protein is CASSTGTGGGQHF.

This sequence joins TRBV30 and TRBJ2-1, with 7 bases aligning to TRBD2. Unmatched junction bases numbered 13, after V lost 2 bases and J lost 3 bases. This CDR3 contains 17 residues. CDR1 is GTSNPN, CDR2 SVGIG, per germline (reference sequence). The CDR3 reads CAWSPRRGSLSYNEQFF. CDR3 bases: TGTGCCTGGAGTCCGCGTCGCGGGAGCCTAAGCTACAATGAGCAGTTCTTC.

This rearrangement joins TRBV29-1 to TRBJ1-2; D is possibly TRBD1 (5 bases). The CDR3 is made up of 12 amino acids. Trimming removed 4 bases at V and 4 bases at J, with 10 bases between. CDR1 SQVTM and CDR2 ANQGSEA come from the germline V gene. The CDR3 DNA reads as TGCAGCGTTGGTCTCCAGGGCTATGGCTACACCTTC. Translation: CSVGLQGYGYTF. Supplemented by reference TRBV29-1 and TRBJ1-2, the full variable domain reads SAVISQKPSRDICQRGTSLTIQCQVDSQVTMMFWYRQQPGQSLTLIATANQGSEATYESGFVIDKFPISRPNLTFSTLTVSNMSPEDSSIYLCSVGLQGYGYTFGSGTRLTVV.

The chain couples TRBV3-1 (or the pseudogene TRBV3-2) to TRBJ2-7; D possibly corresponds to TRBD1 (5 bases). The CDR3 runs to 11 residues. Germline V lookup: CDR1 LGHDT, CDR2 YNNKEL (reference sequence). Trimming took 1 base from V and 9 from J, leaving 7 bases between them. DNA for the CDR3: TGTGCCAGCAGCCAAGCAGGGCTGCAGTACTTC. Amino acids: CASSQAGLQYF.

This clone was counted once. V is TRBV18 and J is TRBJ2-2, with 13 bases aligning to TRBD2. The germline V gene has CDR1 KGHSH and CDR2 LQKENI. This CDR3 has 18 amino acids. Trimming removed 3 bases from V and 0 bases from J; junction bases left unmatched: 4. As DNA, the CDR3 is TGTGCCAGCTCACCGATAGGACTAGCGGGAGCGAACACCGGGGAGCTGTTTTTT. Residues: CASSPIGLAGANTGELFF.

The chain uses TRBV29-1 and TRBJ2-7; 7 bases are a match to TRBD2. Germline V gene lookup returns CDR1 SQVTM and CDR2 ANQGSEA. Trimming at V came to 4 bases and at J to 2 bases, leaving 5 bases not matched to a gene. The CDR3 covers 13 residues. The CDR3 protein is CSVGGLAAYEQYF. Here the CDR3 DNA reads TGCAGCGTTGGAGGTCTAGCGGCCTACGAGCAGTACTTC.

V and J are TRBV5-1 and TRBJ1-2; D ambiguous. Trimming removed 3 bases at V and 3 bases at J, with 12 bases between. CDR3 length equals 14 residues. CDR1 and CDR2 (germline): SGHRS, YFSETQ. In nucleotides, the CDR3 is TGCGCCAGCAGCTCCGGGAACCACGACTATGGCTACACCTTC. Translating gives CASSSGNHDYGYTF.

The rearrangement uses TRBV3-1 (or the pseudogene TRBV3-2) and TRBJ1-4; 7 bases match TRBD1. Germline loops: CDR1 LGHDT, CDR2 YNNKEL (reference sequence). The CDR3 extends over 15 amino acids. Germline trimming cut 3 bases from V and 3 bases from J; bases unmatched to any gene: 4. The CDR3 DNA is TGTGCCAGCAGCCAGGGACAGCTACCTAATGAAAAACTGTTTTTT. Residues: CASSQGQLPNEKLFF.

The rearrangement uses TRBV5-5 and TRBJ2-7; 7 nucleotides match TRBD1. V lost 0 bases to trimming and J lost 9 bases; unmatched junction nucleotides: 9. CDR3 length: 14 residues. Germline V gene data show CDR1 as SGHKS and CDR2 as YYEKEE (reference sequence). The CDR3 bases are TGTGCCAGCAGCTTGGCAGGACAGGTACTGGTGCAGTACTTC. This sequence encodes CASSLAGQVLVQYF.

V usage is TRBV18 and J usage is TRBJ2-7; a weak D match, TRBD2 (6 bases). The CDR3 contains 14 residues. Trimming stripped 6 bases from V and 7 bases from J, with 19 bases between. CDR1 is KGHSH, CDR2 LQKENI, per germline. CDR3: CASSPGRRDGEQYF. Here the CDR3 DNA reads TGTGCCAGCTCGCCGGGACGGCGGGATGGGGAGCAGTACTTC.

The chain links TRBV10-3 to TRBJ1-3, with D unresolved. The CDR3 has 12 residues. The V gene's germline CDR1 is ENHRY and CDR2 SYGVKD. V lost 3 bases and J lost 8, with 8 bases in between. The CDR3 spells CAISDYPDTIYF. Here the CDR3 DNA reads TGTGCCATCAGTGACTATCCCGACACCATATATTTT.

The chain employs TRBV10-3 and TRBJ1-2; unclear D gene. The ends were cut back, 7 bases at V and 1 base at J, with 7 bases in the middle. In germline, CDR1 is ENHRY, CDR2 SYGVKD. There are 12 residues in the CDR3. CDR3 nucleotide sequence: TGTGCCATCACCGGGAATAACTATGGCTACACCTTC. This gives the protein CAITGNNYGYTF.

The rearrangement joins TRBV27 to TRBJ1-4, with D hard to call. Trimming left V 3 bases short and J 10 bases short, with 9 bases between. This CDR3 has 12 amino acids. Germline lookup yields CDR1 MNHEY and CDR2 SMNVEV (reference sequence). DNA of the CDR3: TGTGCCAGCAGTTTTAGGCGAGGAAAACTGTTTTTT. Protein product: CASSFRRGKLFF.

This sequence joins TRBV4-3 and TRBJ1-2, with a tentative D call TRBD1 (6 bases). Trimming removed 3 bases from V and 8 bases from J, with 13 bases in between. CDR3 length: 13 residues. Germline loops: CDR1 LGHNA, CDR2 YSLEER. The CDR3 is CASSHEPGTGYTF. CDR3 nucleotide sequence: TGCGCCAGCAGCCATGAACCCGGGACAGGCTACACCTTC.

This clone is a singleton in its sample. Here the CDR3 reads CASSIAYRGSSTDTQYF. CDR3 nucleotide sequence: TGTGCCAGTAGTATAGCCTACAGGGGATCTAGCACAGATACGCAGTATTTT. This chain uses TRBV19 with TRBJ2-3, with TRBD1 matching 7 bases. The CDR3 consists of 17 residues. Germline-derived CDR1 and CDR2 are LNHDA and SQIVND (reference sequence). The ends lost 1 base at V and 0 bases at J; junction bases unmatched: 7.

V is TRBV29-1 and J is TRBJ1-2; D is possibly TRBD1 (5 bases). Trimming shortened V by 3 bases and J by 7 bases, and 15 bases separated the two germline ends. CDR1 and CDR2 from the germline V gene are SQVTM and ANQGSEA. The CDR3 is 13 residues long. The CDR3 protein is CSVEGPGGSGYTF. In nucleotides, the CDR3 is TGCAGCGTTGAGGGACCGGGGGGTAGTGGCTACACCTTC.

The CDR3 loop reads CASSLQGNGELFF. The CDR3 nucleotides are TGTGCCAGCAGCTTACAGGGTAACGGGGAGCTGTTTTTT. The rearrangement joins TRBV7-9 to TRBJ2-2; TRBD1 might be the D (5 bases). The V and J ends lost 2 bases and 7 bases respectively, with 8 bases between them. The germline CDR1 and CDR2 sequences are SEHNR and FQNEAQ (reference sequence). The CDR3 has 13 amino acids.

CDR3 protein: CASSPPPGRGSGYTF. The CDR3 DNA reads TGTGCCAGCTCACCCCCACCTGGTCGAGGGAGTGGCTACACCTTC. The rearrangement joins TRBV18 to TRBJ1-2; D ambiguous. The ends were cut back, 3 bases at V and 7 bases at J, with 18 bases in the middle. CDR1 and CDR2 from the germline V gene are KGHSH and LQKENI. This CDR3 comprises 15 residues. The full variable domain, with the rest looked up from reference TRBV18 and TRBJ1-2, is NAGVMQNPRHLVRRRGQEARLRCSPMKGHSHVYWYRQLPEEGLKFMVYLQKENIIDESGMPKERFSAEFPKEGPSILRIQQVVRGDSAAYFCASSPPPGRGSGYTFGSGTRLTVV.